This passage covers 3 T cell receptor beta chains from one sample sequenced in a study of blood T cell repertoires in COVID-19. The method was immunoSEQ multiplex PCR; TCRdb's version includes in-frame clones alone and lacks a portion of them. The repertoire holds about 190,000 clones, about 88% seen once, with 1.1% in the top ten. The specimen was peripheral blood. The receptors shown here come from a man aged 25 to 40 with acute or convalescent COVID-19.

The chain uses TRBV5-4 and TRBJ2-2; the match to TRBD2 covers 7 bases. The CDR3 is made up of 17 amino acids. Germline CDR1 SGHNT, CDR2 YYREEE (reference sequence). Losses at the gene ends were 2 bases for V and 2 bases for J; bases not matched to a gene: 9. This CDR3 is CASSFTGLAENTGELFF. Here the CDR3 DNA reads TGTGCCAGCAGCTTTACTGGGCTAGCGGAAAACACCGGGGAGCTGTTTTTT.

This chain joins TRBV3-1 (or the pseudogene TRBV3-2) and TRBJ2-3, with TRBD2 as a possible D gene (6 bases). The CDR3 runs 13 residues. Per germline, CDR1 LGHDT and CDR2 YNNKEL (reference sequence). V was pared by 4 bases and J by 7 bases, with 12 bases between. The CDR3 DNA reads as TGTGCCAGCAGCCCCCCGGGACTTTATACGCAGTATTTT. As protein: CASSPPGLYTQYF.

This chain joins TRBV18 and TRBJ1-5; D not certain. Trimming pared 3 bases from V and 4 bases from J, leaving 4 bases between. Germline values: CDR1 KGHSH, CDR2 LQKENI. This CDR3 is 12 amino acids long. CDR3 loop: CASSPRNQPQHF. Written as DNA, the CDR3 is TGTGCCAGCTCACCGAGGAATCAGCCCCAGCATTTT.